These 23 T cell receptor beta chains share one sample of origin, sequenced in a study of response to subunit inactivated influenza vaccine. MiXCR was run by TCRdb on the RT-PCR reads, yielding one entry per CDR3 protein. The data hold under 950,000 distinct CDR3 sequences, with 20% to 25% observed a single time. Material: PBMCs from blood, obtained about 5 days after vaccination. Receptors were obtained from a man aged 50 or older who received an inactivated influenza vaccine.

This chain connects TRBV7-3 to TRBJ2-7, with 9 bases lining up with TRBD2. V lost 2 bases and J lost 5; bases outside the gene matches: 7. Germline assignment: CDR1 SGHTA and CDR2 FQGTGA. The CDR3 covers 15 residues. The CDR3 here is CASSLLAGTFDEQYF. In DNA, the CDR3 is TGTGCCAGCAGCTTACTAGCGGGAACGTTCGACGAGCAGTACTTC.

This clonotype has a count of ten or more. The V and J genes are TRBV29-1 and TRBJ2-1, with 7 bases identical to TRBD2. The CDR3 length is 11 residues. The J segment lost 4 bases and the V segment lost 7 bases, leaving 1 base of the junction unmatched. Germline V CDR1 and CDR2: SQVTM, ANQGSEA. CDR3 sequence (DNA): TGCAGCGGGACTAGATACAATGAGCAGTTCTTC. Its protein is CSGTRYNEQFF.

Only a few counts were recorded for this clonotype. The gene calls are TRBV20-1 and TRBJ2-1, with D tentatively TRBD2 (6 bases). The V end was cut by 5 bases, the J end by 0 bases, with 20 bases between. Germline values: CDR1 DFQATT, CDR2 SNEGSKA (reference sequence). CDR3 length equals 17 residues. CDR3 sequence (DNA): TGCAGTGCTCCAAGAGGGACTGGGCGGTTCTCCTACAATGAGCAGTTCTTC. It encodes CSAPRGTGRFSYNEQFF.

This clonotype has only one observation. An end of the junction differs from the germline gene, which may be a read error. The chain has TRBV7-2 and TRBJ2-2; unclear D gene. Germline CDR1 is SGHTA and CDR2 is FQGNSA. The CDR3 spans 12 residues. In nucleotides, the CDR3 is TGTTCCAGCAGCTTAGATGTCGGGGAGCTGTTTTTT. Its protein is CSSSLDVGELFF.

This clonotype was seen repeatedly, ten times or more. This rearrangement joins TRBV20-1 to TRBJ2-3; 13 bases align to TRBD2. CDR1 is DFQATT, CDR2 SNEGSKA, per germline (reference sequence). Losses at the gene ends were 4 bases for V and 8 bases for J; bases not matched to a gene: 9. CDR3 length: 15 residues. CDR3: CSATTSGGAKGTQYF. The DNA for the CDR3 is TGCAGTGCTACCACTAGCGGGGGGGCAAAAGGTACGCAGTATTTT.

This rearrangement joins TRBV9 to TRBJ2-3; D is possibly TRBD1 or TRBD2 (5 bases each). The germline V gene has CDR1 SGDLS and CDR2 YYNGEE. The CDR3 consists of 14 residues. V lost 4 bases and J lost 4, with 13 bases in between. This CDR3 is CASSISGTADTQYF. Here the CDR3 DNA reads TGTGCCAGCAGCATATCCGGGACCGCAGATACGCAGTATTTT. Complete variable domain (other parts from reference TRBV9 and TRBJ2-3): DSGVTQTPKHLITATGQRVTLRCSPRSGDLSVYWYQQSLDQGLQFLIQYYNGEERAKGNILERFSAQQFPDLHSELNLSSLELGDSALYFCASSISGTADTQYFGPGTRLTVL.

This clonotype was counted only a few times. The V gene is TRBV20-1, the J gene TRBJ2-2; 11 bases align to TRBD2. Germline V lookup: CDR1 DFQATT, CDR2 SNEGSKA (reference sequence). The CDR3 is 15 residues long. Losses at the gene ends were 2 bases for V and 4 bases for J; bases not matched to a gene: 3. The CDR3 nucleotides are TGCAGTGCTAGAAATAGCGGGGGGGCCACCGGGGAGCTGTTTTTT. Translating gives CSARNSGGATGELFF.

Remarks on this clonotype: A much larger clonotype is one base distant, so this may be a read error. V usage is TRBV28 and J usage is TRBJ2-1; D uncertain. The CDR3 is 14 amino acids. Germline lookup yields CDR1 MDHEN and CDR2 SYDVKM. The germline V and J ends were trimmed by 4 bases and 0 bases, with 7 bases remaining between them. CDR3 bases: TGTGCCAGCAGTTCCCACGGCTCCTACAATGAGCAGTTCTTC. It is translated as CASSSHGSYNEQFF.

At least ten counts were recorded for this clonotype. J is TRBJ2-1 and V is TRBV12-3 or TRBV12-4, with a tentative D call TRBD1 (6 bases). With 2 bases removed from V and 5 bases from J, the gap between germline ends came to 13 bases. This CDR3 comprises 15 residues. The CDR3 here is CASSLRSGVHNEQFF. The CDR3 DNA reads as TGTGCCAGCAGTTTAAGGTCAGGGGTCCACAATGAGCAGTTCTTC.

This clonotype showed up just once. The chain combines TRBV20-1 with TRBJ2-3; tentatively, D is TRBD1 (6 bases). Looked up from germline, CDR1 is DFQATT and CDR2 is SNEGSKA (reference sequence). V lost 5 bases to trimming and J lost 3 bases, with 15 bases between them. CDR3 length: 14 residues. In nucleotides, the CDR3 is TGCAGTGCTCGACGAGGGACACAGACAGATACGCAGTATTTT. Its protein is CSARRGTQTDTQYF.

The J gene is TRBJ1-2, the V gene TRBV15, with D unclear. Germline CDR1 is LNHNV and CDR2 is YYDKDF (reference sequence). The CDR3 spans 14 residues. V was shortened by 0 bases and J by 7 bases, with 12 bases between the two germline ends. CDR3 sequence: CATSRDRRVSGYTF. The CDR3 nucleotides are TGTGCCACCAGCAGAGATCGTAGGGTCTCTGGCTACACCTTC.

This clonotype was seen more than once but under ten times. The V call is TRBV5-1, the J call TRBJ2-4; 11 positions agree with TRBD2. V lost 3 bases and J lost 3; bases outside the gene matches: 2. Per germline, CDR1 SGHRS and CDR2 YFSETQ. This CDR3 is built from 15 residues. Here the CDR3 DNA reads TGCGCCAGCAGCTCTACTAGCGGGGGCAAAAACATTCAGTACTTC. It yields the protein CASSSTSGGKNIQYF.

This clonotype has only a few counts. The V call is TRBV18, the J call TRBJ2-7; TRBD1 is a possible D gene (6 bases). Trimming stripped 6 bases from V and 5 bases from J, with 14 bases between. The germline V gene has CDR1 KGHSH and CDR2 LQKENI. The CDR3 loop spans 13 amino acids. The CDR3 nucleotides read TGTGCCAGCTCCACAGGGCCCTTCGACGAGCAGTACTTC. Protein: CASSTGPFDEQYF. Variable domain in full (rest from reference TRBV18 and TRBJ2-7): NAGVMQNPRHLVRRRGQEARLRCSPMKGHSHVYWYRQLPEEGLKFMVYLQKENIIDESGMPKERFSAEFPKEGPSILRIQQVVRGDSAAYFCASSTGPFDEQYFGPGTRLTVT.

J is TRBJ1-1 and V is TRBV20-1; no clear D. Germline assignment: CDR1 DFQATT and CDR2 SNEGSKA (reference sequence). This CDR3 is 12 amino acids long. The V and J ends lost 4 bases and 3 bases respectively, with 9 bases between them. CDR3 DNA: TGCAGTGCTACCACAGTAGACACTGAAGCTTTCTTT. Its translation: CSATTVDTEAFF.

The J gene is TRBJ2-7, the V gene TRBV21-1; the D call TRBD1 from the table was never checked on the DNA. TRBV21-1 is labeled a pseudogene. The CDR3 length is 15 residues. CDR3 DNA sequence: TGTGCCAGCAGCAGTCTTTCGCCGGGACAGAGCGAGCAGTACTTC. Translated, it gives CASSSLSPGQSEQYF.

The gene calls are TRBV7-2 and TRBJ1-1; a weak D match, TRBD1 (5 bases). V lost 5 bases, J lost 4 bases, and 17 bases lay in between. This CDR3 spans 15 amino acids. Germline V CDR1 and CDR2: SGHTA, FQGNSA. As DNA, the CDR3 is TGTGCCAGCAGCCCGGGACGGGGGGTAACCACTGAAGCTTTCTTT. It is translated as CASSPGRGVTTEAFF.

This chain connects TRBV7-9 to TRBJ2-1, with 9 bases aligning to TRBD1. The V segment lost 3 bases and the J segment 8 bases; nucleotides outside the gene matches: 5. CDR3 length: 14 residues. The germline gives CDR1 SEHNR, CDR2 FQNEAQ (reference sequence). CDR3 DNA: TGTGCCAGCAGCTTTTGGGACAGGGAAGATGAGCAGTTCTTC. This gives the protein CASSFWDREDEQFF.

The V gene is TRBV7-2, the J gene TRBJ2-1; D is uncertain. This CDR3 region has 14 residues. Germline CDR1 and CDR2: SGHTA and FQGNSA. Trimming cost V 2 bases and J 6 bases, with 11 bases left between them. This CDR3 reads CASSLFLESNEQFF. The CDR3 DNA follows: TGTGCCAGCAGCTTATTCTTGGAGAGCAATGAGCAGTTCTTC.

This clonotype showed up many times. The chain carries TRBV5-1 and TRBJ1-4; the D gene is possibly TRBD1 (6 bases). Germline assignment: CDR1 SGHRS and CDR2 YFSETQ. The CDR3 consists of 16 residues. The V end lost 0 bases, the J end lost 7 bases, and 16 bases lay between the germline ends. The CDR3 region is CASSLAPQGGSEKLFF. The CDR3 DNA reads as TGCGCCAGCAGCTTGGCCCCACAGGGCGGGTCTGAAAAACTGTTTTTT.

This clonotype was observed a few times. CDR3 residues: CASSYSSSGGRTDTQYF. In DNA, the CDR3 is TGTGCCAGCAGTTACTCTTCATCCGGGGGGCGAACAGATACGCAGTATTTT. V usage is TRBV6-5 and J usage is TRBJ2-3; a weak D match, TRBD2 (7 bases). Germline V gives CDR1 MNHEY, CDR2 SVGAGI. Trimming cost V 0 bases and J 3 bases, with 16 bases left between them. This CDR3 is 17 amino acids long.

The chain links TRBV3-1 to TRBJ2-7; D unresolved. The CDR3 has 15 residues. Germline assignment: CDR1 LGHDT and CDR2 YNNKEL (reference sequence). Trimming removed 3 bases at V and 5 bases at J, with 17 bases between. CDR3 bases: TGTGCCAGCAGCCATCCCCTCACGAAAGCAAACGAGCAGTACTTC. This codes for CASSHPLTKANEQYF.

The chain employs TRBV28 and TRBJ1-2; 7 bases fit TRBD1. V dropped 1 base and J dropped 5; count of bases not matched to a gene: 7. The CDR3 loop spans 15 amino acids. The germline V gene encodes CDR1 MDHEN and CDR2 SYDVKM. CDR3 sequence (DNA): TGTGCCAGCAGTTTATCTCCCGGACAGGATTATGGCTACACCTTC. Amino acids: CASSLSPGQDYGYTF.

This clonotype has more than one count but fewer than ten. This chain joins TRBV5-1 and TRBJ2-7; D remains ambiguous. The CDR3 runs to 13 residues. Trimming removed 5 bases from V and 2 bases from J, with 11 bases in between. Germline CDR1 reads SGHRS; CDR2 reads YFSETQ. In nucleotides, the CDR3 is TGCGCCAGCAGTCGACTGGCTACCTACGAGCAGTACTTC. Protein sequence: CASSRLATYEQYF.